The rows below give T cell receptor beta chains drawn from one sample of a study of blood T cell repertoires in COVID-19. The repertoire was sequenced with immunoSEQ multiplex PCR; TCRdb's copy has only in-frame clones and lacks some. The table includes about 23,000 clones, 65% to 90% detected once. The sequencing input was peripheral blood. The source is a man aged 70 or older with acute or convalescent COVID-19. Both conserved end residues are part of each CDR3. The D gene is left open where the match is weak. Expanded clones are given a class, and other clones once, few, many or no size at all.

>TRBJ2-6|TRBV9|.|.
TGTGCCAGCAGCCCAGGAGGTTCGCAATACTCTGGGGCCAACGTCCTGACTTTC
CASSPGGSQYSGANVLTF
>TRBJ2-1|TRBV30|TRBD2|once
TGTGCCTGGAGTGCTGGGGGAGGGACTAGCGCCTCCCAGGAGCAGTTCTTC
CAWSAGGGTSASQEQFF
>TRBJ2-7|TRBV5-1|.|.
TGCGCCAGCAGCTTGAGGCCCCAGGTTGGCTACGAGCAGTACTTC
CASSLRPQVGYEQYF
>TRBJ2-1|TRBV29-1|TRBD1|.
TGCAGCGTGGGGACAGGGCATGGCAATGAGCAGTTCTTC
CSVGTGHGNEQFF
>TRBJ1-4|TRBV10-3|.|.
TGTGCCACCCGGGAGAATGAAAAACTGTTTTTT
CATRENEKLFF
>TRBJ2-3|TRBV2|TRBD1|.
TGTGCCAGCAGTGATGACAGGGGTACAGATACGCAGTATTTT
CASSDDRGTDTQYF
>TRBJ1-4|TRBV6-5|.|.
TGTGCCAGCAGACTGCAGGGAGGGAATGAAAAACTGTTTTTT
CASRLQGGNEKLFF
>TRBJ1-1|TRBV3-1/TRBV3-2|.|once
TGTGCCAGCAGCCACCAGGGCCGGAGCACTGAAGCTTTCTTT
CASSHQGRSTEAFF
>TRBJ1-2|TRBV5-6|TRBD1|few
TGTGCCAGCAGGAACCTGGACAGGGAAGGTCGGGGCTACACCTTC
CASRNLDREGRGYTF
>TRBJ2-3|TRBV6-6|.|.
TGTGCCAGCAGTTCACAGGCCACAGATACGCAGTATTTT
CASSSQATDTQYF
>TRBJ1-6|TRBV6-5|.|.
TGTGCCAGCAGTTACTCGGGCGGGAATTCACCCCTCCACTTT
CASSYSGGNSPLHF
>TRBJ2-1|TRBV6-5|.|.
TGTGCCAGCAGTTACTCGAGAACTTCAGGGAATGAGCAGTTCTTC
CASSYSRTSGNEQFF
>TRBJ1-1|TRBV12-5|TRBD1|few
TGTGCTAGTGGCCCGACGGGACAGCCGAGAGGGACTGAAGCTTTCTTT
CASGPTGQPRGTEAFF
>TRBJ1-1|TRBV18|.|.
TGTGCCAGCTCACTCCGGTCTCCTAGCACTGAAGCTTTCTTT
CASSLRSPSTEAFF
>TRBJ1-3|TRBV5-6|.|.
TGTGCCAGCAGCTTGGGGTTCGGGAAGTCTGGAAACACCATATATTTT
CASSLGFGKSGNTIYF
>TRBJ2-3|TRBV5-1|.|once
TGCGCCAGCAGCCAAAGCGGCACTAGCACAGATACGCAGTATTTT
CASSQSGTSTDTQYF
>TRBJ2-6|TRBV14|.|.
TGTGCCAGCAGCCAAGATAATCGGGTGTGGGGGGCCAACGTCCTGACTTTC
CASSQDNRVWGANVLTF
>TRBJ2-5|TRBV5-5|TRBD2|.
TGTGCCAGCCGCTTGGGCGGGGGGGGCGCGGAGACCCAGTACTTC
CASRLGGGGAETQYF
>TRBJ2-5|TRBV18|.|.
TGTGCCAGCTCAGACTTTGACAGCCAAGAGACCCAGTACTTC
CASSDFDSQETQYF